A single sample is the source of the 7 T cell receptor beta chains below, sequenced in a study of Graves' ophthalmopathy and Graves' hyperthyroidism. RNA transcripts were the source from which TCR beta CDR3 regions were amplified. RT-PCR with HTBI primers came first, then second-round multiplex PCR. TCRdb re-derived calls from the multiplex PCR reads in MiXCR, one entry per CDR3 protein. The table shows hundreds of thousands of distinct CDR3 sequences, with around 50% occurring only once. The sample consisted of peripheral blood. These receptors were obtained from an adult man with Graves' ophthalmopathy.

Comments on this clonotype: Mismatch with germline at one junction end may stem from a read error. The rearrangement links TRBV5-8 to TRBJ2-7; D remains unclear. Germline V gene lookup returns CDR1 SGHTS and CDR2 YDEGEE. CDR3 size: 12 residues. DNA of the CDR3: TGTGCCAGCAGTTTAGTCTTCTACGAGCAGTGCTTC. Translating gives CASSLVFYEQCF.

The genes are TRBV7-2 and TRBJ1-6; 10 nucleotides align to TRBD1. Looked up from germline, CDR1 is SGHTA and CDR2 is FQGNSA. This CDR3 has 15 residues. Germline trimming cut 4 bases from V and 10 bases from J; bases unmatched to any gene: 7. CDR3 bases: TGTGCCAGCAGCTCAGAGACAGGGGGCAGGTCACCCCTCCACTTT. Its translation: CASSSETGGRSPLHF.

This clonotype occurred a few times. The chain recombines TRBV7-2 with TRBJ2-2; TRBD1 aligns across 7 bases. This CDR3 contains 13 residues. The germline gives CDR1 SGHTA, CDR2 FQGNSA. The junction had 5 bases not matched to a gene; V was cut back by 3 bases and J by 10 bases. CDR3 nucleotide sequence: TGTGCCAGCAGCTTTAAAGGGACAGTGGAGCTGTTTTTT. Translation: CASSFKGTVELFF.

The CDR3 protein is CASNDRDRNQPQHF. CDR3 coding DNA: TGTGCCAGTAATGACAGGGATCGCAATCAGCCCCAGCATTTT. V gene TRBV19 combines with J gene TRBJ1-5; 7 nucleotides match TRBD1. J gave up 2 bases and V 7 bases, and 5 bases lay outside the gene matches. CDR3 length: 14 residues. The germline V gene has CDR1 LNHDA and CDR2 SQIVND (reference sequence).

With regard to this clonotype: Compared with germline, one end of the junction differs, possibly owing to a read error. V and J are TRBV29-1 and TRBJ2-5; 8 bases map to TRBD1. CDR1 is SQVTM and CDR2 is ANQGSEA in the germline V gene. The CDR3 runs to 14 residues. The chain's CDR3 is CSVGQGNLQETQYF. The CDR3 DNA is TGCAGCGTTGGACAGGGGAACCTCCAAGAGACTCAGTACTTC.

V gene TRBV9 combines with J gene TRBJ2-7, with D perhaps matching TRBD2 (6 bases). The CDR3 consists of 12 residues. V was trimmed by 5 bases and J by 4 bases, leaving 10 bases between them. Germline CDR1 and CDR2: SGDLS and YYNGEE. The CDR3 sequence: CASSYGGYEQYF. The DNA for the CDR3 is TGTGCCAGCAGTTATGGGGGGTACGAGCAGTACTTC.

With regard to this clonotype: At one of its ends the junction is not consistent with the germline gene, which may arise from a read error. Here the CDR3 DNA reads TGTGCCAGCAGCTATAGCCCAGGGGGGATTGAAGTTTTCTTT. Protein sequence: CASSYSPGGIEVFF. The chain joins TRBV7-2 to TRBJ1-1; 7 bases match TRBD1. CDR1 and CDR2 (germline): SGHTA, FQGNSA. CDR3 length: 14 residues.